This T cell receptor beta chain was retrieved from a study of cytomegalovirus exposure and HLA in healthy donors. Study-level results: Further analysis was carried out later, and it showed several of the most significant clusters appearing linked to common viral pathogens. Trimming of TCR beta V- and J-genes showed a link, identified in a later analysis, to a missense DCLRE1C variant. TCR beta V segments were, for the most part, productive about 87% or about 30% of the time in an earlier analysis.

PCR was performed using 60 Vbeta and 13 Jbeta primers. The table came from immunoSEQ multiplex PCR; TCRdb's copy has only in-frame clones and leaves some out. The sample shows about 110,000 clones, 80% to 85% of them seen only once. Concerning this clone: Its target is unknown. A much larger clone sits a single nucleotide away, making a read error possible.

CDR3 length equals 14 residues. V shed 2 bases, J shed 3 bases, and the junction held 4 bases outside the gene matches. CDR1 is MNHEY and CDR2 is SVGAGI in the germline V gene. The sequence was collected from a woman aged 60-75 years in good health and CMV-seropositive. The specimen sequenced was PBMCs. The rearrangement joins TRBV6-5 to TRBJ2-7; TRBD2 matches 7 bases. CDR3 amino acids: CASSYTSENYEQYF. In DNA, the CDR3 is TGTGCCAGCAGTTACACTAGCGAGAACTACGAGCAGTACTTC.